The entry below gives a single T cell receptor beta chain sequence along with its context. The target antigen is unknown. Reverse transcription used approximately 500 ng RNA and constant-region primers for alpha and beta. Using multiplexing indices, alpha and beta chain libraries were generated apart by chain-specific third strand synthesis. Each cDNA molecule was barcoded, and a single primer pair amplified each chain. TCRdb independently ran MiXCR on the 5' RACE reads; one entry per CDR3 protein. The sample records about 10,000 distinct CDR3 sequences, around 4.9% being singletons. The repertoire came from unfractionated whole blood and reflected all unsorted peripheral T cells. Enrolled donors were untreated HIV-infected adults about to begin antiretroviral therapy. The source of the sample is a study of HIV-infected patients and healthy controls. J was trimmed by 6 bases and V by 4 bases; bases with no gene match: 10. The germline CDR1 and CDR2 sequences are WSHSY and SAAADI. The CDR3 length is 16 residues.

General study points: CDR3 sharing between individuals was lower in HIV-infected patients than in healthy controls.

V and J are TRBV10-2 and TRBJ2-3; TRBD1 agrees at 10 bases. This clonotype was obtained from an adult with HIV infection. The sample consisted of blood, taken before antiretroviral therapy. The CDR3 protein is CASSVGTGVLIDTQYF. The CDR3, as DNA: TGCGCCAGCAGTGTAGGGACAGGGGTTTTAATTGATACGCAGTATTTT.